The text below deals with one T cell receptor beta chain. The sample belongs to a study of T cells after yellow fever vaccination. The study made its TCR cDNA through 5'RACE template switching. That step introduced a universal primer site along with UMIs. In TCRdb, the 5' RACE reads were re-called with MiXCR into one record per CDR3 protein. The profile shows more than 350,000 distinct CDR3 sequences, about 9.9% of them singletons. The clonotype comes from a man aged 18 to 30 who received the YFV17D yellow fever vaccine. Sequencing was performed on PBMCs, taken on the day of the first yellow fever vaccination.

In DNA, the CDR3 is TGTGCCAGCAGGATGCAACCGGATGGCAATCAGCCCCAGCATTTT. It is translated as CASRMQPDGNQPQHF. This sequence joins TRBV12-3 or TRBV12-4 and TRBJ1-5; no clear D. CDR3 length: 15 amino acids. Between the trimmed V and J ends, which lost 6 bases and 2 bases, there was a span of 14 bases.